Each of the 7 T cell receptor beta chains below was sequenced from the same sample in a study of T-cell reconstitution after alpha-beta-depleted transplantation in children. The library targeted TCRbeta and was prepared with unique molecular identifiers. TCRdb called the PCR reads again in MiXCR, with one record for every CDR3 protein. The sample carries about 470,000 distinct CDR3 sequences, around two fifths recorded once. Sequencing was performed on PBMCs, taken before TCRalphabeta/CD19-depleted stem cell transplant. Receptors originate from a girl aged 2 to 9 with aplastic anemia, due to receive a stem cell transplant.

V gene TRBV10-2 combines with J gene TRBJ2-6; 7 bases are shared with TRBD2. Germline V gives CDR1 WSHSY, CDR2 SAAADI. This CDR3 region has 14 residues. J gave up 6 bases and V 5 bases, and 4 bases lay outside the gene matches. CDR3 sequence reads: CASSSGDLANVLTF. CDR3 nucleotide sequence: TGCGCCAGCAGTAGCGGGGATCTGGCCAACGTCCTGACTTTC.

This chain uses TRBV20-1 with TRBJ1-2; D possibly corresponds to TRBD1 (5 bases). The V end lost 2 bases, the J end lost 5 bases, and 15 bases lay between the germline ends. The CDR3 has 14 residues. CDR1 and CDR2 (germline): DFQATT, SNEGSKA (reference sequence). The CDR3 bases are TGCAGTGCTAGAAAACCCCCGCAGGGTTATGGCTACACCTTC. Its translation: CSARKPPQGYGYTF.

The chain carries TRBV4-1 and TRBJ2-7, with 11 bases that match TRBD2. The CDR3 extends over 15 amino acids. V gave up 6 bases and J gave up 2 bases; unmatched junction bases: 6. CDR1 MGHRA and CDR2 YSYEKL come from the germline V gene. CDR3 sequence reads: CASRHTSGRTYEQYF. Here the CDR3 DNA reads TGCGCCAGCAGGCATACTAGCGGGAGAACCTACGAGCAGTACTTC.

This clonotype has just one count. The J gene is TRBJ2-1, the V gene TRBV28; TRBD2 matches 7 bases. V shed 0 bases, J shed 7 bases, and the junction held 9 bases outside the gene matches. The CDR3 contains 16 residues. Germline values: CDR1 MDHEN, CDR2 SYDVKM. CDR3 protein: CASSLWAGVAANEQFF. DNA for the CDR3: TGTGCCAGCAGTTTATGGGCGGGAGTCGCCGCGAATGAGCAGTTCTTC.

The chain recombines TRBV10-3 with TRBJ2-1, with 12 bases that match TRBD2. From germline, CDR1 is ENHRY and CDR2 SYGVKD. Trimming cost V 2 bases and J 8 bases; bases outside gene matches: 7. CDR3 length: 16 residues. The CDR3 sequence is CAISEGVTSGRDEQFF. Written as DNA, the CDR3 is TGTGCCATCAGTGAGGGGGTGACTAGCGGGAGAGATGAGCAGTTCTTC.

At least ten counts were recorded for this clonotype. The rearrangement joins TRBV27 to TRBJ2-5, with D possibly being TRBD1 (6 bases). Per germline, CDR1 MNHEY and CDR2 SMNVEV (reference sequence). The CDR3 consists of 16 residues. Trimming took off 6 bases at V and 7 bases at J, with 24 bases between the two ends. This chain's CDR3 is CASSQEKGQLRGTQYF. The CDR3 bases are TGTGCCAGCAGCCAAGAGAAAGGACAGCTCCGAGGGACCCAGTACTTC.

The rearrangement links TRBV18 to TRBJ2-2, with a possible D match to TRBD1 (6 bases). The germline V gene has CDR1 KGHSH and CDR2 LQKENI. Trimming pared 4 bases from V and 4 bases from J, leaving 19 bases between. This CDR3 region has 17 residues. Here the CDR3 reads CASSRLTGPQSTGELFF. The CDR3 nucleotides read TGTGCCAGCTCACGGCTCACAGGGCCCCAAAGCACCGGGGAGCTGTTTTTT. The full variable domain, completed using reference TRBV18 and TRBJ2-2, is NAGVMQNPRHLVRRRGQEARLRCSPMKGHSHVYWYRQLPEEGLKFMVYLQKENIIDESGMPKERFSAEFPKEGPSILRIQQVVRGDSAAYFCASSRLTGPQSTGELFFGEGSRLTVL.